This T cell receptor beta chain came from a study of blood T cell repertoires in COVID-19. About the research overall: Researchers got acute and convalescent COVID-19 samples from the United States, Italy and Spain. T cells, B-cell-depleted T cells, or PBMCs supplied cDNA or gDNA.

In the original processing: Reference gene primer amplification gave estimated nucleated cell counts. TCRdb's table, derived via immunoSEQ multiplex PCR, lists solely in-frame clones and lacks some. The V and J calls and clone size were taken over from that table, and D and trimming were inferred from the DNA. This sample has about 24,000 clones; 89% occur once, and the top ten carry approximately 28%. Source material: peripheral blood. This sequence was found in a woman aged 70 to 79 with active COVID-19.

The CDR3 here is CASSDTGAVIQYF. The CDR3 region has the DNA TGTGCCAGCTCAGACACCGGCGCAGTAATTCAGTACTTC. This chain uses TRBV18 with TRBJ2-4; D ambiguous. Trimming removed 5 bases from V and 10 bases from J, with 15 bases in between. Looked up from germline, CDR1 is KGHSH and CDR2 is LQKENI. The CDR3 length is 13 residues.